The clone carrying this T cell receptor (beta chain) was detected a few times. Its antigen is as yet unknown. Each CDR3 protein is one row after TCRdb ran MiXCR on the reads. In the table there are about 140,000 distinct CDR3 sequences, 5.5% to 7% of which are singletons. These data come from a study of T cell repertoires in cytomegalovirus infection. About the study: Matching HLA type, along with CMV infection, was indicated by public TCR beta signatures.

Germline lookup yields CDR1 DFQATT and CDR2 SNEGSKA (reference sequence). CDR3 length: 11 residues. The germline V and J ends were trimmed by 6 bases and 8 bases, with 13 bases remaining between them. Study conclusions and caveats: Within the response measured ex vivo, HLA-C-restricted CMV-specific TCR beta clonotypes were dominant. There were carriers of CMV plus the relevant HLA, and cumulative public TCR beta family frequency identified them.

The source material was PBMCs. The chain recombines TRBV20-1 with TRBJ1-2, with TRBD1 as a possible D gene (5 bases). The clonotype originates from a human donor in good health (CMV status not recorded). Some clones in this sample may be carry-over from other donors' samples. In DNA form, the CDR3 reads TGCAGTGCAATGACAGTGGACGGCTACACCTTC. Amino acids: CSAMTVDGYTF.